Sequencing of this TCR beta chain was carried out in a study of regulatory T cells in long-lasting Graves disease. This clonotype was counted many times. As yet, its antigen is unknown. Library construction for TCR beta used iRepertoire HTBI primers and Arm-PCR of CDR3 regions. TCRdb re-analysed the multiplex PCR reads in MiXCR, keeping a single row per CDR3 protein. The sample has roughly 500,000 distinct CDR3 sequences, about 12% seen once; the top ten hold about 8.9%. Time point here: newly diagnosed GD, antithyroid drugs for less than 3 months. Extracted RNA from PBMCs served as the source of the TCR library. Graves' disease diagnoses used American Thyroid Association guidelines. The CDR3 has 17 amino acids. The V and J ends lost 5 bases and 6 bases respectively, with 25 bases between them. Germline V gene lookup returns CDR1 MDHEN and CDR2 SYDVKM. Findings of the study overall: Public clonotype sharing was higher in persistent than newly diagnosed patients.

These sequences were also reported in another study, on T cells in Graves' hyperthyroidism and ophthalmopathy. That paper adds: The definition of stable Graves' hyperthyroidism was no ophthalmopathy progression within 18 months. Using the HTBI primer set, a first-round RT-PCR was run on the TCR CDR3.

The sequencing used peripheral blood mononuclear cells (PBMCs), collected at new diagnosis, from a patient treated with antithyroid drugs. The chain employs TRBV28 and TRBJ1-2; D may be TRBD1 (6 bases). The clonotype originates from a woman aged 30 to 39 with Graves disease. CDR3 in amino acids: CASSLYRAPSPGDGYTF. CDR3 coding DNA: TGTGCCAGCAGTCTCTACCGGGCCCCGAGTCCAGGGGATGGCTACACCTTC.